Presented here are 27 T cell receptor beta chains from one specimen sequenced in a study of spatial heterogeneity in lung cancer. As for time point: sample taken at primary tumor resection. In TCRdb, the 5' RACE reads were re-called with MiXCR into one record per CDR3 protein. The sample has 3,500 to 4,500 distinct CDR3 sequences; 9.4% are singletons. General study results and limits: Mutation tallies in tumors tracked expanded intratumoral alpha and beta TCR counts.

These receptors' antigens are unknown. The source material was lung tumor tissue, sampled at surgery. Receptors originate from a male donor with early-stage non-small cell lung cancer.

Worth noting for this clonotype: This beta chain slipped into a library made for alpha chains as a stray read, so its size is not meaningful. The chain links TRBV27 to TRBJ2-7, with 8 bases identical to TRBD1. The CDR3 has 13 amino acids. Germline CDR1 is MNHEY and CDR2 is SMNVEV (reference sequence). Trimming removed 2 bases from V and 6 bases from J; junction bases left unmatched: 3. This CDR3 reads CASSLRQGFEQYF. In nucleotides, the CDR3 is TGTGCCAGCAGTTTAAGACAGGGGTTCGAGCAGTACTTC.

This clonotype is termed medium-sized. A library made for alpha chains picked up this beta chain off target, so its size means little. J is TRBJ2-5 and V is TRBV11-2, with no clear D. The CDR3 is 14 amino acids. Trimming removed 1 base from V and 2 bases from J, with 8 bases in between. Germline V gene sequence: CDR1 SGHAT, CDR2 FQNNGV. The CDR3 loop is CASSLGAAQETQYF. The CDR3 bases are TGTGCCAGCAGCTTAGGCGCAGCTCAAGAGACCCAGTACTTC.

The table lists this clonotype with a few counts. This beta chain is a stray sequence in a library constructed for alpha chains; its clone size is not meaningful. The chain links TRBV6-2 or TRBV6-3 to TRBJ1-5; D is unresolved. The V gene lost 5 bases and the J gene lost 0 bases, with 5 bases spanning the gap. Germline values: CDR1 MNHEY, CDR2 SVGEGT. The CDR3 has 13 amino acids. The CDR3 coding sequence is TGTGCCAGCAGTCCCAATAGCAATCAGCCCCAGCATTTT. Amino acid sequence: CASSPNSNQPQHF.

This clonotype is medium-sized (0.01 to 0.1%). Found in a library prepared for alpha chains, this beta chain is an off-target read, and its abundance has little meaning. V gene TRBV3-2 combines with J gene TRBJ1-5; TRBD1 was called by the table and not checked on the DNA. TRBV3-2 is noted as a pseudogene. There are 17 residues in the CDR3. The CDR3 sequence: CASSQDGCIGAPQPQHF. The CDR3 DNA follows: TGTGCCAGCAGCCAAGATGGGTGCATCGGGGCACCTCAGCCCCAGCATTTT.

The table lists this clonotype with a few counts. Because the library targeted alpha chains, this beta chain is an off-target read whose size means little. V and J are TRBV20-1 and TRBJ2-7, with D perhaps TRBD2 (6 bases). The germline V gene has CDR1 DFQATT and CDR2 SNEGSKA (reference sequence). V shed 5 bases and J shed 5 bases, with 13 bases lying between them. The CDR3 consists of 12 residues. This CDR3 is CSAPIRENEQYF. The DNA of the CDR3 is TGCAGTGCTCCAATTCGGGAGAACGAGCAGTACTTC.

As regards this clonotype: One end of the junction is discordant with germline, which a read error may explain. In a library made to pick up alpha chains, this beta chain is a stray read with a size that means little. J is TRBJ2-3 and V is TRBV29-1; D unresolved. The CDR3 runs to 11 residues. Germline CDR1 SQVTM, CDR2 ANQGSEA. This CDR3 reads CSVDSTDTKYF. The DNA of the CDR3 is TGCAGCGTTGACAGCACAGATACGAAGTATTTT.

By frequency in the sample, this clonotype is medium-sized (0.01 to 0.1%). The size of this beta chain means little, since it is a stray read in a library made for alpha chains. The gene calls are TRBV5-1 and TRBJ1-2; TRBD1 aligns across 7 bases. V gave up 4 bases and J gave up 4 bases; unmatched junction bases: 7. This CDR3 contains 14 residues. Germline CDR1 reads SGHRS; CDR2 reads YFSETQ. The CDR3 DNA reads as TGCGCCAGCAGCGAGGGACAGCCTACCTATGGCTACACCTTC. This encodes CASSEGQPTYGYTF.

This clonotype is labeled medium-sized. For a library built for alpha chains, this beta chain is a stray read; little rests on its size. The chain couples TRBV28 to TRBJ1-5, with D possibly matching TRBD1 (5 bases). Germline loops: CDR1 MDHEN, CDR2 SYDVKM. The CDR3 runs 16 residues. Trimming removed 9 bases from V and 0 bases from J, with 18 bases in between. CDR3 nucleotides: TGTGCCAGTCAATGGGACGGAGATTATAGCAATCAGCCCCAGCATTTT. Its translation: CASQWDGDYSNQPQHF.

In its sample, this clonotype is medium-sized. The library was prepared for alpha chains; this beta chain is a stray read, so its frequency means little. The genes are TRBV11-2 and TRBJ2-1; no definite D call. Trimming left V 5 bases short and J 8 bases short, with 16 bases between. The CDR3 is 14 amino acids. Germline values: CDR1 SGHAT, CDR2 FQNNGV. The CDR3 coding sequence is TGTGCCAGCAGCACCCGGACCCTTGCGGATGAGCAGTTCTTC. Translating gives CASSTRTLADEQFF.

This clonotype has a count of ten or more. This beta chain lies outside the target of a library built for alpha chains; its clone size means little. The chain joins TRBV12-3 or TRBV12-4 to TRBJ2-3; 9 bases map to TRBD1. The trim removed 3 bases at V and 1 base at J, leaving 8 bases unmatched. The CDR3 covers 17 residues. CDR3 nucleotide sequence: TGTGCCAGCAGTTTGCCACAGGGGGCGCGTGGCACAGATACGCAGTATTTT. Its translation is CASSLPQGARGTDTQYF.

Relative to its sample, this clonotype is medium-sized. The library was built for alpha chains, so this beta chain is an off-target read and its size means little. CDR3 DNA: TGCAGTGCCAGCCAAACAGTGAGCTCCTACGAGCAGTACTTC. Encoded protein: CSASQTVSSYEQYF. The genes are TRBV20-1 and TRBJ2-7; D is unclear. Germline CDR1 reads DFQATT; CDR2 reads SNEGSKA (reference sequence). There are 14 residues in the CDR3. Deletions cut 6 bases from V and 0 bases from J, with 15 bases between.

This clonotype showed up just a few times. This beta chain is off target for a library built for alpha chains, so its abundance means little. The chain is built from TRBV11-2 and TRBJ2-3; 9 positions agree with TRBD2. Germline V CDR1 and CDR2: SGHAT, FQNNGV. There are 15 residues in the CDR3. V lost 5 bases to trimming and J lost 2 bases; unmatched junction nucleotides: 5. The chain's CDR3 is CASSPSGTYTDTQYF. The CDR3 DNA is TGTGCCAGCAGCCCTAGCGGGACCTACACAGATACGCAGTATTTT. Complete variable domain (other parts from reference TRBV11-2 and TRBJ2-3): EAGVAQSPRYKIIEKRQSVAFWCNPISGHATLYWYQQILGQGPKLLIQFQNNGVVDDSQLPKDRFSAERLKGVDSTLKIQPAKLEDSAVYLCASSPSGTYTDTQYFGPGTRLTVL.

By frequency in the sample, this clonotype is medium-sized. A library made for alpha chains picked up this beta chain off target, so its size means little. The CDR3 here is CASSHLSGGGETQYF. In nucleotides, the CDR3 is TGCGCCAGCAGCCACCTTAGCGGGGGTGGGGAGACCCAGTACTTC. J is TRBJ2-5 and V is TRBV4-3; the match to TRBD2 covers 9 bases. The CDR3 is 15 amino acids. V shed 3 bases and J 5 bases; nucleotides not matched to a gene: 7. The germline V gene encodes CDR1 LGHNA and CDR2 YSLEER.

The sample holds a few counts of this clonotype. A library prepared for alpha chains yielded this beta chain as an off-target read; its size is of little meaning. V is TRBV5-4 and J is TRBJ2-5; the D is unclear. The CDR3 is 16 residues long. The V end was cut by 0 bases, the J end by 0 bases, with 12 bases between. Looked up from germline, CDR1 is SGHNT and CDR2 is YYREEE (reference sequence). The CDR3 is CASSLAGQLYQETQYF. CDR3 in DNA: TGTGCCAGCAGCTTGGCTGGGCAACTGTACCAAGAGACCCAGTACTTC. The entire variable domain, with the rest obtained from reference TRBV5-4 and TRBJ2-5, is as follows: ETGVTQSPTHLIKTRGQQVTLRCSSQSGHNTVSWYQQALGQGPQFIFQYYREEENGRGNFPPRFSGLQFPNYSSELNVNALELDDSALYLCASSLAGQLYQETQYFGPGTRLLVL.

This clonotype is termed medium-sized. This beta chain is a stray sequence in a library constructed for alpha chains; its clone size is not meaningful. The chain uses TRBV2 and TRBJ2-3; 14 nucleotides agree with TRBD2. The CDR3 is 16 residues long. Germline CDR1 is SNHLY and CDR2 is FYNNEI. V was pared by 6 bases and J by 5 bases, with 7 bases of the junction left unmatched. CDR3: CASRKGTSGSLDTQYF. CDR3 sequence (DNA): TGTGCCAGCAGAAAAGGGACTAGCGGGAGCCTAGATACGCAGTATTTT.

This clonotype is deemed medium-sized. This beta chain represents an off-target read in a library built for alpha chains; its size is of limited meaning. This sequence joins TRBV30 and TRBJ2-3; 9 nucleotides line up with TRBD2. J gave up 1 base and V 3 bases, and 5 bases lay outside the gene matches. Germline values: CDR1 GTSNPN, CDR2 SVGIG (reference sequence). The length of the CDR3 is 15 residues. CDR3 residues: CAWSQTSGGTDTQYF. CDR3 DNA: TGTGCCTGGAGCCAGACTAGCGGAGGCACAGATACGCAGTATTTT.

This clonotype was observed a handful of times. Because this beta chain is a stray read in a library intended to capture alpha chains, its abundance should not be given much weight. The chain employs TRBV10-3 and TRBJ2-1; D call uncertain. The germline V gene has CDR1 ENHRY and CDR2 SYGVKD. This CDR3 comprises 13 residues. V was trimmed by 3 bases and J by 6 bases, leaving 9 bases between them. CDR3 loop: CAISDPNGNEQFF. The CDR3 nucleotides read TGTGCCATCAGTGACCCGAACGGCAATGAGCAGTTCTTC.

By share, this clonotype counts as medium-sized. This beta chain is off target for a library built for alpha chains, so its abundance means little. The J gene is TRBJ2-2, the V gene TRBV10-3; no clear D. The length of the CDR3 is 15 residues. From germline, CDR1 is ENHRY and CDR2 SYGVKD. V was shortened by 0 bases and J by 4 bases, with 9 bases between the two germline ends. This CDR3 is CAISESATVTGELFF. CDR3 bases: TGTGCCATCAGTGAGTCAGCTACCGTCACCGGGGAGCTGTTTTTT.

This clonotype was picked up many times. Since the library was made to target alpha chains, this beta chain is a stray read and its abundance is not meaningful. This chain uses TRBV10-3 with TRBJ2-5, with TRBD2 identical over 8 bases. The CDR3 runs 14 residues. CDR1 is ENHRY and CDR2 is SYGVKD in the germline V gene. The J segment lost 2 bases and the V segment lost 6 bases, leaving 5 bases of the junction unmatched. In nucleotides, the CDR3 is TGTGCCATCAGGGATAGCGGGGAACAAGAGACCCAGTACTTC. Protein: CAIRDSGEQETQYF.

On this clonotype: A library made for alpha chains picked up this beta chain off target, so its size means little. This chain joins TRBV6-2 or TRBV6-3 and TRBJ1-5; 8 nucleotides match TRBD1. CDR3 length equals 12 residues. Looked up from germline, CDR1 is MNHEY and CDR2 is SVGEGT. Losses at the gene ends were 6 bases for V and 6 bases for J; bases not matched to a gene: 1. For the CDR3, the DNA is TGTGCCAGCAGGACAGGGGCTCAGCCCCAGCATTTT. Protein product: CASRTGAQPQHF.

Points on this clonotype: Found in a library prepared for alpha chains, this beta chain is an off-target read, and its abundance has little meaning. This rearrangement joins TRBV29-1 to TRBJ2-7; D possibly uses TRBD1 or TRBD2 (5 bases each). CDR3 length: 16 residues. Trimming cost V 5 bases and J 4 bases, with 24 bases left between them. Germline loops: CDR1 SQVTM, CDR2 ANQGSEA. CDR3 in amino acids: CSVFSGLGTQRYEQYF. The CDR3, as DNA: TGCAGCGTTTTCTCGGGTTTGGGGACCCAAAGATACGAGCAGTACTTC.

Sample share makes this clonotype medium-sized. This beta chain represents an off-target read in a library built for alpha chains; its size is of limited meaning. This chain connects TRBV6-5 to TRBJ2-3; 9 bases line up with TRBD2. Trimming at V came to 6 bases and at J to 1 base, leaving 5 bases not matched to a gene. This CDR3 has 15 residues. CDR1 MNHEY and CDR2 SVGAGI come from the germline V gene. The CDR3 is CASRGLAHGTDTQYF. The CDR3 DNA reads as TGTGCCAGCAGGGGACTAGCACATGGCACAGATACGCAGTATTTT.

By frequency in the sample, this clonotype is medium-sized. With the library built for alpha chains, this beta chain is off target and its frequency is not meaningful. V usage is TRBV12-3 or TRBV12-4 and J usage is TRBJ2-3; 8 bases agree with TRBD1. The CDR3 is 15 amino acids. Trimming cost V 6 bases and J 3 bases; bases outside gene matches: 8. The CDR3 coding sequence is TGTGCCAGCAGCCCCGGACAGGGTGGAACAGATACGCAGTATTTT. This translates into CASSPGQGGTDTQYF.

With respect to this clonotype: Because the library targeted alpha chains, this beta chain is an off-target read whose size means little. The chain recombines TRBV27 with TRBJ2-1; TRBD1 matches at 10 bases. From germline, CDR1 is MNHEY and CDR2 SMNVEV (reference sequence). Losses at the gene ends were 4 bases for V and 5 bases for J; bases not matched to a gene: 2. This CDR3 region has 14 residues. CDR3 sequence (DNA): TGTGCCAGCAGTTGGACAGGGGGTAACAATGAGCAGTTCTTC. It yields the protein CASSWTGGNNEQFF.

This clonotype was picked up many times. This beta chain is a stray read from a library made for alpha chains; its abundance is not meaningful. The chain recombines TRBV27 with TRBJ2-7; 13 nucleotides line up with TRBD2. CDR3 size: 17 residues. The ends lost 1 base at V and 4 bases at J; junction bases unmatched: 7. Germline assignment: CDR1 MNHEY and CDR2 SMNVEV (reference sequence). CDR3 in amino acids: CASSLYRGLAGTYEQYF. In DNA, the CDR3 is TGTGCCAGCAGTTTATATAGGGGACTAGCGGGAACTTACGAGCAGTACTTC.

By share, this clonotype ranks as medium-sized. The library was designed around alpha chains, so this beta chain is a stray read whose abundance carries little weight. V is TRBV20-1 and J is TRBJ2-3; weak D call: TRBD2 (6 bases). V lost 4 bases and J lost 0, with 17 bases in between. Germline assignment: CDR1 DFQATT and CDR2 SNEGSKA (reference sequence). CDR3 length equals 16 residues. The CDR3 sequence: CSATTPGLTSTDTQYF. For the CDR3, the DNA is TGCAGTGCTACGACTCCGGGACTCACTAGCACAGATACGCAGTATTTT.

There are many counts of this clonotype. This beta chain is a stray read from a library made for alpha chains; its abundance is not meaningful. The chain recombines TRBV7-9 with TRBJ2-7; the D gene could be TRBD1 or TRBD2 (6 bases each). CDR1 SEHNR and CDR2 FQNEAQ come from the germline V gene (reference sequence). This CDR3 has 15 residues. V was pared by 8 bases and J by 3 bases, with 20 bases between. CDR3 region: CASGTRGESSYEQYF. CDR3 in DNA: TGTGCCAGCGGAACTAGGGGGGAATCGAGCTACGAGCAGTACTTC.